These 19 T cell receptor beta chains were sequenced from one sample in a study of CD8+CD57+ T cells in acquired aplastic anemia. Genomic DNA was employed as the template in profiling TCR beta VDJ and CDR3. TCRdb processed the reads anew with MiXCR; each CDR3 protein has one entry. The table includes just over 400,000 distinct CDR3 sequences, around 68% detected once. Sequenced input: sorted CD4+, CD8+, or CD8+CD57+ T cells (not recorded which) from PBMCs. The receptors shown here come from a human donor in good health, serving as a control.

This chain joins TRBV5-4 and TRBJ1-5; D possibly corresponds to TRBD1 (5 bases). The CDR3 has 14 amino acids. The germline gives CDR1 SGHNT, CDR2 YYREEE (reference sequence). The germline V and J ends were trimmed by 4 bases and 5 bases, with 13 bases remaining between them. CDR3 nucleotide sequence: TGTGCCAGCAGCCCCCGCCGGGGGGATCAGCCCCAGCATTTT. The encoded protein is CASSPRRGDQPQHF.

On this clonotype itself: An end of the junction does not agree with germline; a read error may underlie this. The V gene is TRBV2, the J gene TRBJ1-5; D gene ambiguous. Per germline, CDR1 SNHLY and CDR2 FYNNEI. The CDR3 covers 15 residues. The CDR3, as DNA: TGTGCCAGCATTGCAGTACGGATTAATGAGCAGCCCCACGGGTTT. Protein sequence: CASIAVRINEQPHGF.

This clonotype was counted at least ten times. The CDR3 sequence is CASSEDGGRLKEQYF. Written as DNA, the CDR3 is TGTGCCAGCAGTGAAGATGGGGGGCGCTTAAAGGAGCAGTACTTC. The chain has TRBV2 and TRBJ2-7, with D perhaps matching TRBD1 or TRBD2 (6 bases each). Germline V gene lookup returns CDR1 SNHLY and CDR2 FYNNEI. V lost 1 base and J lost 7, with 17 bases in between. The length of the CDR3 is 15 residues. The full variable domain, in which reference TRBV2 and TRBJ2-7 provide the parts outside the CDR3, is EPEVTQTPSHQVTQMGQEVILRCVPISNHLYFYWYRQILGQKVEFLVSFYNNEISEKSEIFDDQFSVERPDGSNFTLKIRSTKLEDSAMYFCASSEDGGRLKEQYFGPGTRLTVT.

Concerning this clonotype itself: The junction departs from the called germline gene at one end, perhaps through a read error. This sequence joins TRBV10-3 and TRBJ1-6; D remains unclear. Germline CDR1 reads ENHRY; CDR2 reads SYGVKD. The CDR3 is 12 residues long. The CDR3 DNA sequence: TGTGCCAGGACTTACGGTACTCCACCCCTCAACTTT. Translating gives CARTYGTPPLNF.

This clonotype was recorded many times. The chain carries TRBV7-2 and TRBJ1-3; D is undetermined. The CDR3 length is 12 residues. Trimming pared 3 bases from V and 4 bases from J, leaving 4 bases between. Germline CDR1 reads SGHTA; CDR2 reads FQGNSA. CDR3 loop: CASSFGGNTIYF. DNA of the CDR3: TGTGCCAGCAGCTTCGGCGGAAACACCATATATTTT.

With regard to this clonotype: In this CDR3 the conserved last residue, phenylalanine or tryptophan, is missing, so a read error is likely. No DNA is shown, since the ends of the CDR3 on it are uncertain; the CDR3 is the one TCRdb lists. J is TRBJ2-5 and V is TRBV19; TRBD2, the table's D call, lacks a check against the DNA. The germline CDR1 and CDR2 sequences are LNHDA and SQIVND (reference sequence). With termini counted, the CDR3 has 15 amino acids. The CDR3 loop is CASTREPRGEATHYL.

This clonotype was seen repeatedly, ten times or more. V is TRBV2 and J is TRBJ2-3; 12 bases map to TRBD2. The CDR3 is 16 residues long. V dropped 6 bases and J dropped 5; count of bases not matched to a gene: 9. Germline V gene data show CDR1 as SNHLY and CDR2 as FYNNEI. CDR3 coding DNA: TGTGCCAGCAGGAGACTAGCGGGGGCCCGGGGAGATACGCAGTATTTT. It specifies CASRRLAGARGDTQYF.

The chain is built from TRBV7-2 and TRBJ1-5, with D perhaps matching TRBD1 (6 bases). Germline-derived CDR1 and CDR2 are SGHTA and FQGNSA. This CDR3 region has 15 residues. With 6 bases removed from V and 16 bases from J, the gap between germline ends came to 28 bases. This CDR3 reads CASSYGGGAGNQRHF. The CDR3 region has the DNA TGTGCCAGCAGTTATGGCGGGGGGGCCGGAAACCAGAGACATTTT.

This clonotype was seen repeatedly, ten times or more. V gene TRBV27 combines with J gene TRBJ2-1; D gene uncertain. There are 12 residues in the CDR3. Germline V CDR1 and CDR2: MNHEY, SMNVEV (reference sequence). Trimming cost V 7 bases and J 6 bases, with 10 bases left between them. The DNA of the CDR3 is TGTGCCAGCAAATTCTTACGCAATGAGCAGTTCTTC. Protein product: CASKFLRNEQFF.

The chain is built from TRBV20-1 and TRBJ1-1; no reliable D call. The V and J ends lost 0 bases and 5 bases respectively, with 13 bases between them. The CDR3 covers 14 residues. Germline V gives CDR1 DFQATT, CDR2 SNEGSKA (reference sequence). CDR3: CSARDCTGVTEAFF. CDR3 in DNA: TGCAGTGCTAGAGATTGCACGGGTGTGACTGAAGCTTTCTTT.

Remarks on this clonotype: This CDR3 fails to terminate in the conserved phenylalanine or tryptophan, so it likely reflects a read error. The chain has TRBV9 and TRBJ1-4; a possible D gene is TRBD1 (5 bases). Trimming removed 0 bases at V and 0 bases at J, with 15 bases between. The CDR3 has 18 residues. CDR1 and CDR2 from the germline V gene are SGDLS and YYNGEE. As DNA, the CDR3 is TGTGCCAGCAGCGTAGGTCAAGCGGGGCTTGCAACTAATGAAAAACTGTTTCTT. Its protein is CASSVGQAGLATNEKLFL.

The V gene is TRBV10-3, the J gene TRBJ1-5; D may be TRBD1 (5 bases). Trimming took 10 bases from V and 4 from J, leaving 14 bases between them. CDR1 is ENHRY and CDR2 is SYGVKD in the germline V gene. The CDR3 totals 13 residues. CDR3 sequence reads: CASSREPNQPQHF. Here the CDR3 DNA reads TGTGCCAGCAGCAGGGAACCTAATCAGCCCCAGCATTTT.

The gene calls are TRBV10-3 and TRBJ1-1; no clear D gene. CDR3 length equals 13 residues. Trimming took 3 bases from V and 0 from J, leaving 5 bases between them. Germline V lookup: CDR1 ENHRY, CDR2 SYGVKD. The CDR3 here is CAISESVNTEAFF. The CDR3 nucleotides are TGTGCCATCAGTGAATCAGTGAACACTGAAGCTTTCTTT.

A word on this clonotype: The final CDR3 position lacks the conserved phenylalanine or tryptophan, pointing to a likely read error. The limits of the CDR3 on the DNA are not certain, so only TCRdb's listed CDR3 is given. This chain uses TRBV7-2 with TRBJ2-5; TRBD1 was called by the table and not checked on the DNA. Germline assignment: CDR1 SGHTA and CDR2 FQGNSA. From its first to its last residue, the CDR3 has 13 amino acids. The CDR3 is CASSKYGTRFSGA.

This chain links TRBV2 with TRBJ2-1; 7 nucleotides line up with TRBD1. Unmatched junction bases numbered 2, after V lost 5 bases and J lost 10 bases. The CDR3 sequence is 11 residues long. Germline CDR1 SNHLY, CDR2 FYNNEI. The CDR3 region is CASSTGVEQFF. CDR3 in DNA: TGTGCCAGCAGTACAGGGGTAGAGCAGTTCTTC.

This clonotype appeared a few times. The rearrangement links TRBV19 to TRBJ1-1, with D possibly matching TRBD1 (5 bases). V lost 5 bases and J lost 6, with 13 bases in between. Germline V gene sequence: CDR1 LNHDA, CDR2 SQIVND (reference sequence). CDR3 size: 13 residues. CDR3 region: CASSSRVAAEAFF. CDR3 bases: TGTGCCAGTAGTTCCAGGGTAGCGGCTGAAGCTTTCTTT.

This clonotype has a count of ten or more. The chain combines TRBV11-2 with TRBJ1-4; the D gene is possibly TRBD1 (5 bases). Trimming cost V 5 bases and J 3 bases, with 10 bases left between them. This CDR3 has 14 amino acids. Germline V gene sequence: CDR1 SGHAT, CDR2 FQNNGV. CDR3 in DNA: TGTGCCAGCAGCCAGGGTTATGCTAATGAAAAACTGTTTTTT. Encoded protein: CASSQGYANEKLFF.

Regarding this clonotype: One junction end does not reproduce the germline sequence, and a read error may be involved. The gene calls are TRBV24-1 and TRBJ1-2; D not certain. The CDR3 has 14 amino acids. The germline gives CDR1 KGHDR, CDR2 SFDVKD. The CDR3 sequence is CATSGDGANYGYIF. CDR3 nucleotide sequence: TGTGCCACCAGTGGAGATGGAGCTAACTATGGGTACATCTTC.

In the case of this clonotype: At one end, the junction sequence differs from germline, possibly due to a read error. The chain couples TRBV7-8 to TRBJ2-7, with unresolved D. Germline assignment: CDR1 SGHVS and CDR2 FQNEAQ. This CDR3 spans 14 amino acids. In DNA form, the CDR3 reads TGTGCCAGCAGCGCCGGGCCCAGAACCTACGAGAAGGACTTC. It specifies CASSAGPRTYEKDF.